The clone carrying this T cell receptor beta chain is deemed medium-sized. The antigen remains undetermined. This entry is derived from a study of spatial heterogeneity in lung cancer. Study findings and constraints: Tumor mutation counts were tracked by expanded intratumoral alpha and beta TCR counts.

Using its own MiXCR run on the 5' RACE reads, TCRdb lists one record per CDR3 protein. The sample contains 3,000 to 3,500 distinct CDR3 sequences, roughly 16% of which appear only once. Time point of the sample: sample taken at primary tumor resection. The CDR3 is 16 amino acids. The junction had 13 bases not matched to a gene; V was cut back by 5 bases and J by 7 bases. The germline V gene has CDR1 MNHEY and CDR2 SVGEGT. The sample was lung tumor tissue, taken at surgery. The clonotype comes from a male donor with early-stage non-small cell lung cancer. The rearrangement uses TRBV6-2 or TRBV6-3 and TRBJ2-1; TRBD2 agrees at 8 bases. CDR3 nucleotide sequence: TGTGCCAGCAGTGGTGCGCGGGAGGACTCAGTAAATGAGCAGTTCTTC. It is translated as CASSGAREDSVNEQFF.